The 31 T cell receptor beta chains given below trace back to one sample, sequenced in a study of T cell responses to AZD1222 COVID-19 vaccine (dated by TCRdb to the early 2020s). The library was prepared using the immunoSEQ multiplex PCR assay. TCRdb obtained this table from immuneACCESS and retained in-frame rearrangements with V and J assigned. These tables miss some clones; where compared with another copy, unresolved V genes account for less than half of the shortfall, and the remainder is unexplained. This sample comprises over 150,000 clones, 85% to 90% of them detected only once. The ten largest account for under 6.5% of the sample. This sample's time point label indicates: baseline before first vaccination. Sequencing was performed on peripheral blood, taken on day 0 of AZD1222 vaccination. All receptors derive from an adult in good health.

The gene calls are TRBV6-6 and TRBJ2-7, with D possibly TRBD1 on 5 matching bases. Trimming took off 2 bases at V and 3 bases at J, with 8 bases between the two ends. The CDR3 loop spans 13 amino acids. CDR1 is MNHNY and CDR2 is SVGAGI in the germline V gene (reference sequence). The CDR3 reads CASSYDSYYEQYF. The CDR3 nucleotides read TGTGCCAGCAGTTACGACAGCTACTACGAGCAGTACTTC.

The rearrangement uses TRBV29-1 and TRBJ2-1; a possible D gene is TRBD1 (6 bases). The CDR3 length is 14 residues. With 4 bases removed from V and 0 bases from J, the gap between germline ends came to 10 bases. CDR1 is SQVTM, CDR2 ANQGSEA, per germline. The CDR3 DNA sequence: TGCAGCGTTGTAAGGGGGTCCTCCTACAATGAGCAGTTCTTC. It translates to CSVVRGSSYNEQFF.

The CDR3 DNA follows: TGTGCCAGCAGCTTGGTAGCGGGAGCGGGAGATACGCAGTATTTT. Its translation: CASSLVAGAGDTQYF. The V and J genes are TRBV7-2 and TRBJ2-3, with TRBD2 identical over 9 bases. The CDR3 is 15 residues long. The V gene's germline CDR1 is SGHTA and CDR2 FQGNSA. Trimming removed 3 bases from V and 5 bases from J; junction bases left unmatched: 6. Drawing the rest from reference TRBV7-2 and TRBJ2-3, the complete variable domain is GAGVSQSPSNKVTEKGKDVELRCDPISGHTALYWYRQSLGQGLEFLIYFQGNSAPDKSGLPSDRFSAERTGGSVSTLTIQRTQQEDSAVYLCASSLVAGAGDTQYFGPGTRLTVL.

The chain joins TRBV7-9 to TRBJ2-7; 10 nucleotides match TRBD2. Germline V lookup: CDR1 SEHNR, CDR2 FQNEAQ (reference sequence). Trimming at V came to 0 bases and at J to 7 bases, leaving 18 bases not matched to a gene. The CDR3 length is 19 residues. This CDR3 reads CASSLAPELAGGRGGEQYF. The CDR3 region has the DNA TGTGCCAGCAGCTTAGCCCCCGAATTAGCGGGAGGCCGGGGAGGGGAGCAGTACTTC.

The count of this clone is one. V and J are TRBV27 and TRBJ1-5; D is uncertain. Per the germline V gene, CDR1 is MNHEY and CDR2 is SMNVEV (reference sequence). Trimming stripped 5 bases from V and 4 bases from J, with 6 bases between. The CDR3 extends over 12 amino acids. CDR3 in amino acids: CASSALNQPQHF. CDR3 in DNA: TGTGCCAGCAGTGCCCTTAATCAGCCCCAGCATTTT.

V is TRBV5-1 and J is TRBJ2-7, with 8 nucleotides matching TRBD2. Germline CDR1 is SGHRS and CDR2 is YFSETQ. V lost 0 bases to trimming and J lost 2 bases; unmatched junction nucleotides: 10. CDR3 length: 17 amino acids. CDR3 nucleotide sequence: TGCGCCAGCAGCTTGGCCCTGCGCGGGAGGTCCCCCTACGAGCAGTACTTC. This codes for CASSLALRGRSPYEQYF.

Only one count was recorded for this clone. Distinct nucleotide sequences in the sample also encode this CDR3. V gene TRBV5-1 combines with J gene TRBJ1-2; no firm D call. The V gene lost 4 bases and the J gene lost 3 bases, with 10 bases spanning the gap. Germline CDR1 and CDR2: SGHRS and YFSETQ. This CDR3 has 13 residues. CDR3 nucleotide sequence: TGCGCCAGCAGCATCGACGGGGACTATGGCTACACCTTC. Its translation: CASSIDGDYGYTF. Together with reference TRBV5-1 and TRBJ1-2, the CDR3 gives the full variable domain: KAGVTQTPRYLIKTRGQQVTLSCSPISGHRSVSWYQQTPGQGLQFLFEYFSETQRNKGNFPGRFSGRQFSNSRSEMNVSTLELGDSALYLCASSIDGDYGYTFGSGTRLTVV.

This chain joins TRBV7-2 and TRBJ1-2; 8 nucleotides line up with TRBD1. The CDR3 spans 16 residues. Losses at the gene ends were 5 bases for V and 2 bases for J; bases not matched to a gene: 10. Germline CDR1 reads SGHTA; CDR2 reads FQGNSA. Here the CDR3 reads CASSKGTGLPNYGYTF. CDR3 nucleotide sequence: TGTGCCAGCAGCAAAGGGACAGGCCTACCGAACTATGGCTACACCTTC.

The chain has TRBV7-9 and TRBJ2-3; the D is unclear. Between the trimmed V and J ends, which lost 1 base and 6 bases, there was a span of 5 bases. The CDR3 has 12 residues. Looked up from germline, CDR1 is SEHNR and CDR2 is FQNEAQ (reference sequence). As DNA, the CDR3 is TGTGCCAGCAGCTTAGAGGCCGATACGCAGTATTTT. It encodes CASSLEADTQYF.

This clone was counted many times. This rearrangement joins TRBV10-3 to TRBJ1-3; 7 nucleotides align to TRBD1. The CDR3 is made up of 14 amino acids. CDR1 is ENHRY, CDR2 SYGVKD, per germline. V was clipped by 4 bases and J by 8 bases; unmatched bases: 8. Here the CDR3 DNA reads TGTGCCATCAGTGGGACAGGCCATCAGGACACCATATATTTT. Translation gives CAISGTGHQDTIYF.

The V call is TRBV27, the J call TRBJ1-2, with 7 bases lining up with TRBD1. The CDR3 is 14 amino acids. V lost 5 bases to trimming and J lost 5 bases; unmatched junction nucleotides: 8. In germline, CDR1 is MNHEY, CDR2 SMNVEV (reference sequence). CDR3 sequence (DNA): TGTGCCAGCAGTCAGTCCCGGGACAGTTATGGCTACACCTTC. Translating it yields CASSQSRDSYGYTF.

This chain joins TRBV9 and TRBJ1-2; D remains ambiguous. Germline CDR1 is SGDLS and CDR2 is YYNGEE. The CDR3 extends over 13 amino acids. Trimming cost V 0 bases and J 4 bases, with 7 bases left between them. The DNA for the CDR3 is TGTGCCAGCAGCGTAGGAGCGGGCTATGGCTACACCTTC. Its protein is CASSVGAGYGYTF.

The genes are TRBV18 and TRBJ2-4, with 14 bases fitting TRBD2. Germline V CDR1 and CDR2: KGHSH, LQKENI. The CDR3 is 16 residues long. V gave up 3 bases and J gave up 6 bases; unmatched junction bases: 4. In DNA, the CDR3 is TGTGCCAGCTCACCGCGGACTAGCGGGGGGTTAAACATTCAGTACTTC. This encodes CASSPRTSGGLNIQYF.

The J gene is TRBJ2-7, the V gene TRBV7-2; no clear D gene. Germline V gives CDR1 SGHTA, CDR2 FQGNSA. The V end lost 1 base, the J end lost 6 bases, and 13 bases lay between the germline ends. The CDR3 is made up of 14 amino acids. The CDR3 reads CASSLVVVAGEQYF. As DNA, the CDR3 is TGTGCCAGCAGCTTAGTTGTAGTAGCAGGCGAGCAGTACTTC.

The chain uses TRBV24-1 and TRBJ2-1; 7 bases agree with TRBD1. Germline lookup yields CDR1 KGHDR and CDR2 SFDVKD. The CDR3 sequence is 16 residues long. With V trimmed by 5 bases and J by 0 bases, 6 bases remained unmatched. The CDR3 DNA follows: TGTGCCACCAGTGGCGCAGGGGGTGGCTCCTACAATGAGCAGTTCTTC. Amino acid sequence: CATSGAGGGSYNEQFF.

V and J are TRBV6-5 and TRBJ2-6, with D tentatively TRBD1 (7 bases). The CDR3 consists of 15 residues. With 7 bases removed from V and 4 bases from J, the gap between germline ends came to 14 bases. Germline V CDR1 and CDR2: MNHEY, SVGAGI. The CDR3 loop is CASTRGEAGANVLTF. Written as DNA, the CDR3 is TGTGCCAGCACCAGGGGGGAAGCCGGGGCCAACGTCCTGACTTTC.

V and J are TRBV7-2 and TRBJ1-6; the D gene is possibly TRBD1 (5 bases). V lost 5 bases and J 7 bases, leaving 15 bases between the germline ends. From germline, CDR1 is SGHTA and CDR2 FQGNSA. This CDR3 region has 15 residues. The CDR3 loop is CASSVAGLANSPLHF. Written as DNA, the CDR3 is TGTGCCAGCAGCGTGGCGGGGCTTGCGAATTCACCCCTCCACTTT.

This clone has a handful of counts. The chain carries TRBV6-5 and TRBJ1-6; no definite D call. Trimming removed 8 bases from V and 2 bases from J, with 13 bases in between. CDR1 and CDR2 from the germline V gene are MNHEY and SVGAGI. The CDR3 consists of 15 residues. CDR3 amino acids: CASLKGSAYNSPLHF. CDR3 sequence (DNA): TGTGCCAGCCTTAAAGGGTCGGCCTATAATTCACCCCTCCACTTT.

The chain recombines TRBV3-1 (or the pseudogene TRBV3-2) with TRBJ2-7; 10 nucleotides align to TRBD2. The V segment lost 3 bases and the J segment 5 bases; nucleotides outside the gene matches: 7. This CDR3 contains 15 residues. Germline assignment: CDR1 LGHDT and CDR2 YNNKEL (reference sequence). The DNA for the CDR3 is TGTGCCAGCAGCCAGGCAGGGCTAGCGGGAGACGAGCAGTACTTC. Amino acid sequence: CASSQAGLAGDEQYF.

The CDR3 coding sequence is TGTGCCAGTAGCCTACGCGACAGGGCCCTGAGCTACGAGCAGTACTTC. This codes for CASSLRDRALSYEQYF. This chain uses TRBV19 with TRBJ2-7; 7 nucleotides match TRBD1. Losses at the gene ends were 6 bases for V and 3 bases for J; bases not matched to a gene: 14. The CDR3 sequence is 16 residues long. The germline V gene has CDR1 LNHDA and CDR2 SQIVND (reference sequence).

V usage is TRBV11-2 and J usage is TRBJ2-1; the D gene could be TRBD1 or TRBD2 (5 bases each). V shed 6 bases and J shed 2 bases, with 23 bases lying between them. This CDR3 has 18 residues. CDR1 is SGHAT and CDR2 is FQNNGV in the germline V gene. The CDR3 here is CASRGEKGLASPYNEQFF. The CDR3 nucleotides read TGTGCCAGCAGGGGGGAAAAGGGCTTAGCGAGCCCCTACAATGAGCAGTTCTTC.

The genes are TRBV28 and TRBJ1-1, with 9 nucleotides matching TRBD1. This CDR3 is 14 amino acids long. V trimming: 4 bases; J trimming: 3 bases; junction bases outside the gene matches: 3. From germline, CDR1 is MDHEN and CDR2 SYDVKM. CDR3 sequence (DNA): TGTGCCAGCAGTTCGGGACAGGGTGACACTGAAGCTTTCTTT. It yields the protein CASSSGQGDTEAFF.

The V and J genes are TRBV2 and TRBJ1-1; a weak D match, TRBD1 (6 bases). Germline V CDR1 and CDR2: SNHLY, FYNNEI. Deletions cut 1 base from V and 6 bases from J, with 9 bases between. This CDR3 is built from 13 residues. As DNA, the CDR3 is TGTGCCAGCAGTGAAGGCAGGGGCGCTGAAGCTTTCTTT. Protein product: CASSEGRGAEAFF.

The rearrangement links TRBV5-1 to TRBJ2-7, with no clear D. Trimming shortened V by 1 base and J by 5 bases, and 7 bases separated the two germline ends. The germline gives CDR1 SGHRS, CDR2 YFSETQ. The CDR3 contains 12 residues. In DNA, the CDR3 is TGCGCCAGCAGCTTGCAGTCCCACGAGCAGTACTTC. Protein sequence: CASSLQSHEQYF.

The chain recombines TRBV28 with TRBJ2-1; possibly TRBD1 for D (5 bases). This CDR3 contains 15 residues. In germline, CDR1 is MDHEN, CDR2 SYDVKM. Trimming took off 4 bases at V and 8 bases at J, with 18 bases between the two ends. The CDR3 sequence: CASSSQSRGIDEQFF. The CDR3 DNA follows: TGTGCCAGCAGTTCTCAGTCAAGGGGTATCGATGAGCAGTTCTTC.

CDR3 residues: CASSLALGSSSYEQYF. The CDR3 region has the DNA TGTGCCAGCAGCTTAGCCCTTGGGTCGAGCTCCTACGAGCAGTACTTC. The V and J genes are TRBV7-2 and TRBJ2-7; D gene unclear. The CDR3 is 16 residues long. The V and J ends lost 0 bases and 0 bases respectively, with 12 bases between them. Germline CDR1 and CDR2: SGHTA and FQGNSA.

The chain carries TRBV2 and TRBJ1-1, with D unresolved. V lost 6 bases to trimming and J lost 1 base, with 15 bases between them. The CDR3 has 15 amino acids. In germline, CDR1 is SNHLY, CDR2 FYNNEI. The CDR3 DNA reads TGTGCCAGCAGGACGGGGAGCGGGCGGAACACTGAAGCTTTCTTT. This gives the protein CASRTGSGRNTEAFF.

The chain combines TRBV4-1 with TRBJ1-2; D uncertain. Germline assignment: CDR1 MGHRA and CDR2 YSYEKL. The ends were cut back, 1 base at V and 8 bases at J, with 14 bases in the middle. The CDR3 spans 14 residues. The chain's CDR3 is CASSQGERTGGYTF. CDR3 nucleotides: TGCGCCAGCAGCCAAGGGGAGCGCACGGGGGGCTACACCTTC.

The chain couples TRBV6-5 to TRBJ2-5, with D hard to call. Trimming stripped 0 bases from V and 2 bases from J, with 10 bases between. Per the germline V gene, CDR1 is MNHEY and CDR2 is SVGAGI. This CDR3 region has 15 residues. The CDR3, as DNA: TGTGCCAGCAGTTACTCGGGCATAGAACAAGAGACCCAGTACTTC. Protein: CASSYSGIEQETQYF.

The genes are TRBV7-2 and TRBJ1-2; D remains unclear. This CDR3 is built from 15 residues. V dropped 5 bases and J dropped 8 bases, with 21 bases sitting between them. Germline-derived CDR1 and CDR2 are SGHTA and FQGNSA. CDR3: CASSPFAEPGVGYTF. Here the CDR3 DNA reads TGTGCCAGCAGCCCCTTCGCTGAGCCCGGGGTGGGCTACACCTTC.

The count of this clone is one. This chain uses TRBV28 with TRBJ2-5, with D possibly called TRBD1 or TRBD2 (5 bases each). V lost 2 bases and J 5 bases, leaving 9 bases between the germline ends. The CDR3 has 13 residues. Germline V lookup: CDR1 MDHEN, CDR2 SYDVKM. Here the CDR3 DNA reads TGTGCCAGCAGTTTAGACAGAGGGGAGACCCAGTACTTC. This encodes CASSLDRGETQYF. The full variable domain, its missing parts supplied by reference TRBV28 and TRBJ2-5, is DVKVTQSSRYLVKRTGEKVFLECVQDMDHENMFWYRQDPGLGLRLIYFSYDVKMKEKGDIPEGYSVSREKKERFSLILESASTNQTSMYLCASSLDRGETQYFGPGTRLLVL.